Following are 21 T cell receptor beta chains from one sample sequenced in a study of blood T cell repertoires in COVID-19. The method was immunoSEQ multiplex PCR; TCRdb's version includes in-frame clones alone and lacks a portion of them. This sample carries 150,000 or so clones, 85% to 90% of them seen once, and the ten largest clones take under 5%. Material: peripheral blood. The receptors were sampled from an older woman with acute or convalescent COVID-19.

The V and J genes are TRBV10-1 and TRBJ1-5, with TRBD1 matching 8 bases. The CDR3 covers 13 residues. Per the germline V gene, CDR1 is WNHNN and CDR2 is SYGVQD (reference sequence). V gave up 5 bases and J gave up 5 bases; unmatched junction bases: 2. DNA of the CDR3: TGCGCCAGCAGTATGACAGGGGATCAGCCCCAGCATTTT. This codes for CASSMTGDQPQHF.

The chain uses TRBV2 and TRBJ2-2; 8 bases fit TRBD2. There are 15 residues in the CDR3. CDR1 is SNHLY, CDR2 FYNNEI, per germline. The V gene end was trimmed by 6 bases and the J gene end by 7 bases; junction bases not matched to a gene: 10. The CDR3 sequence: CASRASSGTVGELFF. For the CDR3, the DNA is TGTGCCAGCAGGGCTAGTAGCGGGACGGTCGGGGAGCTGTTTTTT. Full variable domain (rest looked up from reference TRBV2 and TRBJ2-2): EPEVTQTPSHQVTQMGQEVILRCVPISNHLYFYWYRQILGQKVEFLVSFYNNEISEKSEIFDDQFSVERPDGSNFTLKIRSTKLEDSAMYFCASRASSGTVGELFFGEGSRLTVL.

This clone was detected once. V is TRBV6-6 and J is TRBJ1-2; TRBD1 matches at 8 bases. Looked up from germline, CDR1 is MNHNY and CDR2 is SVGAGI (reference sequence). The CDR3 loop spans 14 amino acids. Trimming took 7 bases from V and 4 from J; bases not matched to a gene: 8. The CDR3 nucleotides read TGTGCCAGCAACGGGGCAGGGGGCTCCTATGGCTACACCTTC. Its translation is CASNGAGGSYGYTF.

V usage is TRBV5-4 and J usage is TRBJ2-3, with D maybe TRBD2 (5 bases). This CDR3 comprises 14 residues. CDR1 is SGHNT, CDR2 YYREEE, per germline (reference sequence). Trimming cost V 0 bases and J 3 bases, with 8 bases left between them. CDR3 sequence (DNA): TGTGCCAGCAGCTTGGGACTACAAACAGATACGCAGTATTTT. It specifies CASSLGLQTDTQYF.

V gene TRBV7-2 combines with J gene TRBJ1-6; the match to TRBD1 covers 9 bases. CDR1 is SGHTA and CDR2 is FQGNSA in the germline V gene. The V and J ends lost 6 bases and 7 bases, in that order; junction bases with no gene match: 19. This CDR3 region has 19 residues. The chain's CDR3 is CASSQKGQGLRTINSPLHF. DNA of the CDR3: TGTGCCAGCAGTCAAAAGGGACAGGGCTTGCGTACGATAAATTCACCCCTCCACTTT.

V usage is TRBV18 and J usage is TRBJ1-1, with D unclear. V was clipped by 3 bases and J by 1 base, with 12 bases between them. The CDR3 consists of 15 residues. CDR1 and CDR2 from the germline V gene are KGHSH and LQKENI. The CDR3 region is CASSPDPRGNTEAFF. DNA for the CDR3: TGTGCCAGCTCACCCGACCCGCGGGGGAACACTGAAGCTTTCTTT.

The chain uses TRBV6-2 or TRBV6-3 and TRBJ2-7, with D perhaps TRBD1 (5 bases). Germline CDR1 and CDR2: MNHEY and SVGEGT. The CDR3 length is 17 residues. With 0 bases removed from V and 3 bases from J, the gap between germline ends came to 18 bases. The CDR3 loop is CASSYSFGHSGFYEQYF. The CDR3, as DNA: TGTGCCAGCAGTTACTCCTTCGGACATAGTGGGTTCTACGAGCAGTACTTC.

V is TRBV4-2 and J is TRBJ1-4, with 9 nucleotides matching TRBD1. The CDR3 contains 15 residues. CDR1 and CDR2 (germline): LGHNA, YNFKEQ. V gave up 3 bases and J gave up 4 bases; unmatched junction bases: 3. CDR3 DNA: TGTGCCAGCAGCCAGCCGGGACAGGGTAATGAAAAACTGTTTTTT. Its protein product is CASSQPGQGNEKLFF.

This clone has a single count. This chain connects TRBV6-5 to TRBJ1-1; D remains unclear. Germline assignment: CDR1 MNHEY and CDR2 SVGAGI. V lost 4 bases and J lost 1, with 16 bases in between. There are 16 residues in the CDR3. CDR3 region: CASSSQNKRPNTEAFF. The CDR3 region has the DNA TGTGCCAGCAGTTCGCAGAACAAACGCCCGAACACTGAAGCTTTCTTT.

The chain employs TRBV7-9 and TRBJ1-1; 12 bases line up with TRBD1. Germline V gene lookup returns CDR1 SEHNR and CDR2 FQNEAQ (reference sequence). With V trimmed by 4 bases and J by 8 bases, 8 bases remained unmatched. This CDR3 spans 15 amino acids. This CDR3 is CASSSGDRGPKEAFF. The CDR3 DNA reads as TGTGCCAGCAGCTCAGGGGACAGGGGGCCTAAGGAAGCTTTCTTT.

The chain uses TRBV14 and TRBJ2-1; 9 nucleotides align to TRBD2. V lost 1 base, J lost 3 bases, and 1 base stayed unmatched. Germline CDR1 and CDR2: SGHDN and FVKESK. The CDR3 consists of 15 residues. The CDR3 spells CASSQASGIYNEQFF. The DNA of the CDR3 is TGTGCCAGCAGCCAAGCTAGCGGGATCTACAATGAGCAGTTCTTC.

The rearrangement joins TRBV7-9 to TRBJ2-7; no reliable D call. This CDR3 has 14 residues. CDR1 and CDR2 (germline): SEHNR, FQNEAQ (reference sequence). V was pared by 5 bases and J by 2 bases, with 13 bases between. CDR3 sequence (DNA): TGTGCCAGCAGCCCCTCGGTAAAACCCTACGAGCAGTACTTC. This sequence encodes CASSPSVKPYEQYF.

This clone was seen once. The chain is built from TRBV6-5 and TRBJ1-2; TRBD1 might be the D (5 bases). CDR1 MNHEY and CDR2 SVGAGI come from the germline V gene. There are 11 residues in the CDR3. Deletions cut 11 bases from V and 7 bases from J, with 14 bases between. CDR3 sequence (DNA): TGTGCCGCACTGGGGGAGGCTGGCTACACCTTC. Its translation is CAALGEAGYTF.

The gene calls are TRBV6-5 and TRBJ2-7, with TRBD1 matching over 11 bases. CDR1 and CDR2 from the germline V gene are MNHEY and SVGAGI. CDR3 length equals 15 residues. With 2 bases clipped from V and 4 bases from J, the junction kept 4 bases outside the gene matches. The CDR3 protein is CASSYAGTGGYEQYF. The CDR3 DNA reads TGTGCCAGCAGTTACGCCGGGACAGGGGGTTACGAGCAGTACTTC.

J is TRBJ2-7 and V is TRBV7-2, with a tentative D call TRBD2 (7 bases). V lost 5 bases to trimming and J lost 3 bases, with 20 bases between them. CDR1 and CDR2 from the germline V gene are SGHTA and FQGNSA. CDR3 size: 16 residues. The CDR3 region is CASSPTVYRDYYEQYF. The DNA of the CDR3 is TGTGCCAGCAGCCCGACCGTTTACAGGGACTACTACGAGCAGTACTTC.

Worth noting for this clone: The junction does not match germline at one end; this may be a read error. The V and J genes are TRBV3-1 (or the pseudogene TRBV3-2) and TRBJ2-1, with D possibly TRBD2 on 6 matching bases. CDR1 and CDR2 from the germline V gene are LGHDT and YNNKEL (reference sequence). This CDR3 contains 12 residues. The DNA of the CDR3 is TGTGCCAGCACCCAACCAGGAGGGGAGCAGTTCTTC. Translation: CASTQPGGEQFF.

The CDR3 bases are TGTGCCAGCAGCCCGGGACAGGCCCCCACTGAAGCTTTCTTT. It is translated as CASSPGQAPTEAFF. V and J are TRBV9 and TRBJ1-1; 8 positions match TRBD1. Trimming took 4 bases from V and 4 from J; bases not matched to a gene: 6. Germline CDR1 SGDLS, CDR2 YYNGEE. There are 14 residues in the CDR3. The full variable domain, completed using reference TRBV9 and TRBJ1-1, is DSGVTQTPKHLITATGQRVTLRCSPRSGDLSVYWYQQSLDQGLQFLIQYYNGEERAKGNILERFSAQQFPDLHSELNLSSLELGDSALYFCASSPGQAPTEAFFGQGTRLTVV.

The chain recombines TRBV9 with TRBJ2-1; no definite D call. Germline lookup yields CDR1 SGDLS and CDR2 YYNGEE. The CDR3 totals 15 residues. Trimming stripped 1 base from V and 0 bases from J, with 8 bases between. In DNA, the CDR3 is TGTGCCAGCAGCGTAACTCCGAGCTCCTACAATGAGCAGTTCTTC. This sequence encodes CASSVTPSSYNEQFF.

The chain is built from TRBV9 and TRBJ1-1, with 9 bases that match TRBD1. The CDR3 has 16 amino acids. CDR1 is SGDLS, CDR2 YYNGEE, per germline. The V segment lost 3 bases and the J segment 3 bases; nucleotides outside the gene matches: 9. CDR3 region: CASSARDRVGDTEAFF. In DNA form, the CDR3 reads TGTGCCAGCAGCGCCAGGGACAGGGTGGGGGACACTGAAGCTTTCTTT.

The V and J genes are TRBV6-5 and TRBJ1-5, with 8 bases lining up with TRBD1. V shed 4 bases, J shed 6 bases, and the junction held 8 bases outside the gene matches. The CDR3 length is 15 residues. CDR1 and CDR2 (germline): MNHEY, SVGAGI. The CDR3 nucleotides read TGTGCCAGCAGTTTCCGCAGGGGGCAGGGTCAGCCCCAGCATTTT. Protein: CASSFRRGQGQPQHF.

V gene TRBV6-2 or TRBV6-3 combines with J gene TRBJ1-5; tentatively, D is TRBD1 (6 bases). V dropped 2 bases and J dropped 6 bases, with 11 bases sitting between them. CDR1 MNHEY and CDR2 SVGEGT come from the germline V gene. The CDR3 has 14 residues. The CDR3 coding sequence is TGTGCCAGCAGTTACGGGGGGGCTGCTCAGCCCCAGCATTTT. Encoded protein: CASSYGGAAQPQHF.